Listed here is a single T cell receptor (beta chain). V dropped 7 bases and J dropped 2 bases, with 12 bases sitting between them. Germline values: CDR1 WNHNN, CDR2 SYGVQD (reference sequence). The CDR3 extends over 13 amino acids. This record comes from a study of cytomegalovirus exposure and HLA in healthy donors. The PCR was carried out with 60 Vbeta primers and 13 Jbeta primers. Libraries were prepared by immunoSEQ multiplex PCR; TCRdb keeps only in-frame clonotypes and omits some of them. This table holds 140,000 or so clones, 70% to 85% found once. J is TRBJ2-7 and V is TRBV10-1; a possible D gene is TRBD1 (7 bases). The sequencing sample was made of PBMCs. The source is a woman aged 55-75 years in good health and CMV-seropositive. CDR3 DNA sequence: TGCGCCAGCACCTCAGGGGGGCCCTACGAGCAGTACTTC. Its translation: CASTSGGPYEQYF.